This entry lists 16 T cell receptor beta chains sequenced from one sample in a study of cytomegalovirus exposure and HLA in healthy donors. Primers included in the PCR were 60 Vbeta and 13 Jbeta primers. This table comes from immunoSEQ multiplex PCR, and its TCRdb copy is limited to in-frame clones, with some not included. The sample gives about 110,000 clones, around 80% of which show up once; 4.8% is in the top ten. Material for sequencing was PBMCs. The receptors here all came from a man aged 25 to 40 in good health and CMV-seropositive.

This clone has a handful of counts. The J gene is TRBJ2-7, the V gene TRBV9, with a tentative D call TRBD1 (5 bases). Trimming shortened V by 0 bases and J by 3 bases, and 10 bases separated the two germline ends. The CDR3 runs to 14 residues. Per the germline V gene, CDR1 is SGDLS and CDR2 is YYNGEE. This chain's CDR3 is CASSVGGQGYEQYF. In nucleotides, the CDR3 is TGTGCCAGCAGCGTAGGTGGGCAGGGCTACGAGCAGTACTTC.

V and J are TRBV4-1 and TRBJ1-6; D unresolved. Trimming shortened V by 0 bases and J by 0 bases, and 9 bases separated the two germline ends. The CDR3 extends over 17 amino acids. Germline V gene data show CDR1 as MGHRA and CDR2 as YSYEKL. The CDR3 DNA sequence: TGCGCCAGCAGCCAAGAATCTGTTAGCTCCTATAATTCACCCCTCCACTTT. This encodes CASSQESVSSYNSPLHF.

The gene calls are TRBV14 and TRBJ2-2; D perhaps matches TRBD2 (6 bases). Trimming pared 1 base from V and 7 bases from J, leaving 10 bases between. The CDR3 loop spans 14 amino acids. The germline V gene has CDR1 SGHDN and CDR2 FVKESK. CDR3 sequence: CASSQGGGIGELFF. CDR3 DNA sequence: TGTGCCAGCAGCCAAGGCGGCGGGATCGGGGAGCTGTTTTTT.

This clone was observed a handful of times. CDR3 region: CASSPPQRDSPLHF. The CDR3 DNA reads TGTGCCAGCAGCCCGCCACAGCGGGATTCACCCCTCCACTTT. V gene TRBV5-6 combines with J gene TRBJ1-6, with no clear D. Germline CDR1 and CDR2: SGHDT and YYEEEE. The CDR3 is 14 amino acids. The ends were cut back, 4 bases at V and 8 bases at J, with 13 bases in the middle.

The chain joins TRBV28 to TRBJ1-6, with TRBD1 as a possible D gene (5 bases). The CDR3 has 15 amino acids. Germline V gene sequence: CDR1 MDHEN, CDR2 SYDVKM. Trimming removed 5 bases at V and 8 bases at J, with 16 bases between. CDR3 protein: CASSVPGGLDSPLHF. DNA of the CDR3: TGTGCCAGCAGTGTCCCGGGGGGATTGGATTCACCCCTCCACTTT.

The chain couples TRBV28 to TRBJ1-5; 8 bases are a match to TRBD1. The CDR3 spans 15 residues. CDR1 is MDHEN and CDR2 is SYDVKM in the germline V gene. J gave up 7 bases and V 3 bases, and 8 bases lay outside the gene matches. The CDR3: CASSFSQGARQPQHF. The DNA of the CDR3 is TGTGCCAGCAGTTTTTCTCAGGGGGCGCGACAGCCCCAGCATTTT.

The CDR3 DNA is TGTGCCAGCAGTGACTCTTTGGGACTAGCGGGTGGAGAGACCCAGTACTTC. Its translation is CASSDSLGLAGGETQYF. The chain uses TRBV25-1 and TRBJ2-5; 12 bases align to TRBD2. CDR3 size: 17 residues. The V gene end was trimmed by 3 bases and the J gene end by 4 bases; junction bases not matched to a gene: 9. Germline V gene sequence: CDR1 MGHDK, CDR2 SYGVNS.

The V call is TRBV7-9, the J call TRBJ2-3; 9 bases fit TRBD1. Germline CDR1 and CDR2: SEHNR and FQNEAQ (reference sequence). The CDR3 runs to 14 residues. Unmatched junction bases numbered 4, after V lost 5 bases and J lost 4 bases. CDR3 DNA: TGTGCCAGCAGCCGGGACAGGGAGTCAGATACGCAGTATTTT. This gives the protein CASSRDRESDTQYF.

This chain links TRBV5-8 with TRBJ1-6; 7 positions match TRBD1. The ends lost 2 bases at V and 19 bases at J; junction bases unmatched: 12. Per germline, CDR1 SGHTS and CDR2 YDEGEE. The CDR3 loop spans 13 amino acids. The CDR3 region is CASSLTGTEGDHF. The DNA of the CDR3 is TGTGCCAGCAGCTTAACCGGGACAGAGGGCGATCACTTT.

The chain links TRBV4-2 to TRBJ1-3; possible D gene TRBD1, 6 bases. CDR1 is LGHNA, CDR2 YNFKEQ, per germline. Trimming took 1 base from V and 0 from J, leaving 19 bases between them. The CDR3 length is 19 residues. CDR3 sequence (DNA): TGTGCCAGCAGCCAAGGTCGGGGGGGCGTCCGCCGCTCTGGAAACACCATATATTTT. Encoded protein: CASSQGRGGVRRSGNTIYF.

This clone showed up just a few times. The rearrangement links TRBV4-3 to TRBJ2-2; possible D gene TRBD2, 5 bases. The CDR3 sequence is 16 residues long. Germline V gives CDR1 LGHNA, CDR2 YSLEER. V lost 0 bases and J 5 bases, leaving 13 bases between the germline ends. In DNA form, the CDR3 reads TGCGCCAGCAGCCAAGATCCGGCCGGGGAAACCGGGGAGCTGTTTTTT. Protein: CASSQDPAGETGELFF.

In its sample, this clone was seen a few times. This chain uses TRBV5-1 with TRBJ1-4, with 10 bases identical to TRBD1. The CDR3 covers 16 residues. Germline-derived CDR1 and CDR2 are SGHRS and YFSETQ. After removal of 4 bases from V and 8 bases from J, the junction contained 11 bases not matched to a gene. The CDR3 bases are TGCGCCAGCAGCGACGGACAGGGGGAGGGTTGGGAAAAACTGTTTTTT. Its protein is CASSDGQGEGWEKLFF. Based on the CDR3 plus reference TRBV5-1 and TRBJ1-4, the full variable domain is KAGVTQTPRYLIKTRGQQVTLSCSPISGHRSVSWYQQTPGQGLQFLFEYFSETQRNKGNFPGRFSGRQFSNSRSEMNVSTLELGDSALYLCASSDGQGEGWEKLFFGSGTQLSVL.

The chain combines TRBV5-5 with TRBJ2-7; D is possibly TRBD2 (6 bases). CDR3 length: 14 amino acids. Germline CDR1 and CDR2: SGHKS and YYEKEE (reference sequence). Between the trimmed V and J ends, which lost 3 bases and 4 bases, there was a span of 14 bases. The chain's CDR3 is CASSSGTDYYEQYF. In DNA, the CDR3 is TGTGCCAGCAGCTCCGGGACGGACTATTACGAGCAGTACTTC. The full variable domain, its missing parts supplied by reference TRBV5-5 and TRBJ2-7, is DAGVTQSPTHLIKTRGQQVTLRCSPISGHKSVSWYQQVLGQGPQFIFQYYEKEERGRGNFPDRFSARQFPNYSSELNVNALLLGDSALYLCASSSGTDYYEQYFGPGTRLTVT.

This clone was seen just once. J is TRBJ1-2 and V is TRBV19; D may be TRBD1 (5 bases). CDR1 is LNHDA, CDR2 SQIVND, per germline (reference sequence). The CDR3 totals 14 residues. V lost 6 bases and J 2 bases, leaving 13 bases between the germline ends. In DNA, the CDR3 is TGTGCCAGTAGCCCGGGCCAGGGCAACTATGGCTACACCTTC. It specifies CASSPGQGNYGYTF. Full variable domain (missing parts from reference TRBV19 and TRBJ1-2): DGGITQSPKYLFRKEGQNVTLSCEQNLNHDAMYWYRQDPGQGLRLIYYSQIVNDFQKGDIAEGYSVSREKKESFPLTVTSAQKNPTAFYLCASSPGQGNYGYTFGSGTRLTVV.

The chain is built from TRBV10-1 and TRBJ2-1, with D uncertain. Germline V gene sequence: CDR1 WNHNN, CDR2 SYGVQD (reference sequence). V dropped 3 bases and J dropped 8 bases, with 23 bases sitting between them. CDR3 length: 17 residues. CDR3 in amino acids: CASSENSGDFPEYEQFF. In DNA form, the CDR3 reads TGCGCCAGCAGTGAAAATTCGGGTGACTTTCCCGAATATGAGCAGTTCTTC.

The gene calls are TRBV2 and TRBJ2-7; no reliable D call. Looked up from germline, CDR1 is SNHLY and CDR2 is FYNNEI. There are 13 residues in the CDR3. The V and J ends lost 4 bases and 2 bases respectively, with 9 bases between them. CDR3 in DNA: TGTGCCAGCAGTGTACCTCTAACCTACGAGCAGTACTTC. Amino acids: CASSVPLTYEQYF.